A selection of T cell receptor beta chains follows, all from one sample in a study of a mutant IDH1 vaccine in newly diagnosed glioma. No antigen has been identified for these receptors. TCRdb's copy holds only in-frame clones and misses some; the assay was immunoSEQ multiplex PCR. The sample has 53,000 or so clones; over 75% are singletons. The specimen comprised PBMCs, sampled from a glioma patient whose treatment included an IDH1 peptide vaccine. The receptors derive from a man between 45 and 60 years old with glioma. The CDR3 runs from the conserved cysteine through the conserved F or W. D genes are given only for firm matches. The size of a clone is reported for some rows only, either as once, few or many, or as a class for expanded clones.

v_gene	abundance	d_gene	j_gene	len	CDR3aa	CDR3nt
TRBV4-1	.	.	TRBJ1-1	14	CASSQDGGETEAFF	TGCGCCAGCAGCCAAGATGGGGGAGAAACTGAAGCTTTCTTT
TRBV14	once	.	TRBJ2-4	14	CASSQDWGTGALFF	.
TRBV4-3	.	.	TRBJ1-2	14	CASSQESSGYGYTF	TGCGCCAGCAGCCAAGAAAGTTCGGGCTATGGCTACACCTTC
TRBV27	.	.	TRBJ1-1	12	CASSPSTGKAFF	TGTGCCAGCAGTCCTAGCACAGGGAAAGCTTTCTTT
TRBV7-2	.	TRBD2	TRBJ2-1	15	CASSPPGLAGNEQFF	TGTGCCAGCAGCCCTCCGGGCCTAGCGGGCAATGAGCAGTTCTTC
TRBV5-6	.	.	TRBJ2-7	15	CASSLGVGGSYEQYF	TGTGCCAGCAGCTTGGGGGTGGGAGGATCCTACGAGCAGTACTTC
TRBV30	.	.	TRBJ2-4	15	CAWSAPRLAKNIQYF	TGTGCCTGGAGTGCTCCTCGGCTAGCCAAAAACATTCAGTACTTC
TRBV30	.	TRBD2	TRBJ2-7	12	CAWRGDYYEQYF	TGTGCCTGGAGAGGGGACTACTACGAGCAGTACTTC
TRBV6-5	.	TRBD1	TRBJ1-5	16	CASSYSGQASNQPQHF	TGTGCCAGCAGTTACTCAGGACAGGCTAGCAATCAGCCCCAGCATTTT
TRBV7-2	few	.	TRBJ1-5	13	CASSLGFGQPQHF	TGTGCCAGCAGCTTGGGGTTCGGACAGCCCCAGCATTTT
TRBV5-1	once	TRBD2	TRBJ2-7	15	CASSLGGDLAGKQYF	TGCGCCAGCAGCTTGGGGGGGGATCTAGCGGGAAAGCAGTACTTC
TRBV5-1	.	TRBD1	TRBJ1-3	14	CASSRTGSGNTIYF	TGCGCCAGCAGCAGGACAGGGTCCGGAAACACCATATATTTT
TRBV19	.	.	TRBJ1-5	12	CATRPSNGPQHF	TGTGCCACCCGGCCCAGCAATGGGCCCCAGCATTTT
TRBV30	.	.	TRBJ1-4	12	CAWSAKAGRVFF	TGTGCCTGGAGTGCCAAGGCCGGGAGAGTGTTTTTT
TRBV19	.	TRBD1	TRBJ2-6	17	CASFTGTGYAGANVLTF	TGTGCCAGTTTTACCGGGACAGGGTATGCTGGGGCCAACGTCCTGACTTTC
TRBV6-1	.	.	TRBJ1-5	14	CASSPTTSNQPQHF	TGTGCCAGCAGTCCGACTACGAGCAATCAGCCCCAGCATTTT
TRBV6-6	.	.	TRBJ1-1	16	CASSYGARGMNTEAFF	TGTGCCAGCAGTTATGGAGCCCGGGGGATGAACACTGAAGCTTTCTTT
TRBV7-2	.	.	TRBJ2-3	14	CASSLSGPRDTQYF	TGTGCCAGCAGCTTATCGGGCCCCAGAGATACGCAGTATTTT
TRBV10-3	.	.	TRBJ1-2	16	CAISDDRLGANYGYTF	TGTGCCATCAGTGACGACAGATTGGGGGCTAACTATGGCTACACCTTC
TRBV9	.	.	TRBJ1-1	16	CASSGTRAGSNTEAFF	TGTGCCAGCAGCGGGACAAGGGCGGGCTCAAACACTGAAGCTTTCTTT
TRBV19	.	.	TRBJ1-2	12	CATSTRPYGYTF	TGTGCCACTTCGACGAGACCTTATGGCTACACCTTC
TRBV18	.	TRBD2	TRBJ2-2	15	CASSERTSIAGELFF	TGTGCCAGCTCTGAAAGGACTAGCATCGCCGGGGAGCTGTTTTTT
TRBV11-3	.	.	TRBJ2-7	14	CASSPNRAAYEQYF	TGTGCCAGCAGCCCTAACCGGGCCGCCTACGAGCAGTACTTC
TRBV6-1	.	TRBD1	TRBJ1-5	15	CASITGGKGNQPQHF	TGTGCCAGCATTACAGGGGGAAAGGGCAATCAGCCCCAGCATTTT
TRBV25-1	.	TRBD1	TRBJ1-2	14	CASSQGTGTYGYTF	TGTGCCAGCAGCCAAGGGACAGGGACCTATGGCTACACCTTC
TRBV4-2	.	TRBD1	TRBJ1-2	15	CASSQDRGFAYGYTF	TGTGCCAGCAGCCAAGACAGGGGGTTTGCCTATGGCTACACCTTC
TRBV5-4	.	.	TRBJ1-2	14	CASSLDGSSYGYTF	TGTGCCAGCAGCTTGGACGGCTCCAGCTATGGCTACACCTTC
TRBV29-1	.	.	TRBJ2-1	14	CSVGMGAPYNEQFF	TGCAGCGTTGGGATGGGGGCCCCGTACAATGAGCAGTTCTTC
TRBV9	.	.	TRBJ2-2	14	CASRGGPNTGELFF	TGTGCCAGCAGAGGAGGGCCGAACACCGGGGAGCTGTTTTTT